This TCR beta chain appears in the sequencing data of a study of metastatic and nonmetastatic thyroid tumors. Background on the study: Repertoires from blood and tumor or nodule tissue of malignant and benign thyroid patients were compared. Study results and limitations: Compared with benign nodules, malignant thyroid tumors were reported to have significantly higher TCR beta diversity in both blood and tumor.

Many counts were recorded for this clone. No antigen is known for it. How the authors handled the data: The study took CDR3 differences across clinicopathological groups and made a distant-metastasis classifier for papillary thyroid cancer from them. TCRdb reprocessed the PCR reads via MiXCR. TCRdb, not the original authors, processed these V and J calls. The table includes approximately 7,700 clones, over 20% detected once. CDR3 length equals 13 residues. The germline gives CDR1 SGHNT, CDR2 YENEEA. The germline V and J ends were trimmed by 1 base and 4 bases, with 6 bases remaining between them. Prior to thyroid surgery, none of the patients had received any treatment.

The chain recombines TRBV11-3 with TRBJ2-3; D is uncertain. The TCR originated in a female donor with papillary thyroid cancer or a benign thyroid nodule (not recorded which). Some clones in this sample may be carry-over from other donors' samples. The specimen sequenced was tumor tissue. CDR3: CASSLAGADTQYF. The CDR3 DNA reads as TGTGCCAGCAGCTTAGCGGGCGCAGATACGCAGTATTTT.